This TCR beta chain is from a study of identical twins. TCRdb re-called the 5' RACE reads with MiXCR, one entry per CDR3 protein. Among approximately 630,000 distinct CDR3 sequences listed, 7% to 7.5% were seen once. This CDR3 spans 12 amino acids. Deletions cut 5 bases from V and 4 bases from J, with 9 bases between. The germline V gene has CDR1 MNHEY and CDR2 SVGEGT. These data were also filed under a second study, of yellow fever vaccine responses in identical twins. That publication notes: Twin vaccine T cell responses reportedly seemed partly convergent, partly personalized.

This TCR derives from a woman aged 18-35 years in good health. The rearrangement joins TRBV6-2 or TRBV6-3 to TRBJ2-7; tentatively, D is TRBD1 (5 bases). Sequenced material: PBMCs. The DNA for the CDR3 is TGTGCCAGCAGTGACAGACTTTACGAGCAGTACGTC. This sequence encodes CASSDRLYEQYV.